This T cell receptor beta chain was documented in a study of CD8 T cells in Susac syndrome. The CDR3 has 12 amino acids. CDR1 SGHNT and CDR2 YYREEE come from the germline V gene (reference sequence). Trimming pared 0 bases from V and 6 bases from J, leaving 5 bases between. CD8+ and CD4+ T cells taken from blood had their TCR beta sequenced. The RNA input was about 0.5 to 1 ug, and it was reverse transcribed with random hexamers. TCRdb re-analysed the immunoSEQ multiplex PCR reads in MiXCR, keeping a single row per CDR3 protein. The table records 150,000 or so distinct CDR3 sequences, roughly 95% of them present only once.

This TCR derives from a human donor with Susac syndrome. Sample: CD4+ T cells from PBMCs. This chain uses TRBV5-4 with TRBJ2-3; no clear D gene. The CDR3 nucleotides read TGTGCCAGCAGCTTGGGGTGGGATACGCAGTATTTT. Its protein is CASSLGWDTQYF.